Below, 3 T cell receptor beta chains from the same sample are listed, as sequenced in a study of Ad26.COV2.S vaccination and SARS-CoV-2 variants. This sample's treatment: over 15 received Ad26.COV2.S at low or high dose, single or two shots; about 5 received placebo; per-sample allocation not given. The study sampled participants on day 63 after the first vaccine or placebo injection. TCRdb's table, derived via immunoSEQ multiplex PCR, lists solely in-frame clones and lacks some. The sample holds over 200,000 clones, around nine tenths seen once. The sample was peripheral blood, taken in a trial of Ad26.COV2.S vaccine versus placebo. These receptors came from a person aged 18-60 years who received the Ad26.COV2.S COVID-19 vaccine or a placebo.

CDR3 coding DNA: TGTGCCAGCACCCCCCCGACTAGCGGGGCCACCGGGGAGCTGTTTTTT. Encoded protein: CASTPPTSGATGELFF. The chain recombines TRBV28 with TRBJ2-2, with 11 positions matching TRBD2. Germline CDR1 is MDHEN and CDR2 is SYDVKM. CDR3 length: 16 amino acids. V dropped 7 bases and J dropped 4; count of bases not matched to a gene: 8. The whole variable domain, remainder taken from reference TRBV28 and TRBJ2-2, is DVKVTQSSRYLVKRTGEKVFLECVQDMDHENMFWYRQDPGLGLRLIYFSYDVKMKEKGDIPEGYSVSREKKERFSLILESASTNQTSMYLCASTPPTSGATGELFFGEGSRLTVL.

The chain links TRBV7-2 to TRBJ1-1; 8 bases line up with TRBD1. The CDR3 totals 15 residues. Trimming took 5 bases from V and 1 from J; bases not matched to a gene: 6. Per the germline V gene, CDR1 is SGHTA and CDR2 is FQGNSA. The CDR3 DNA reads TGTGCCAGCAGCCGCCTTACAGGGGGGAACACTGAAGCTTTCTTT. Residues: CASSRLTGGNTEAFF. Using reference TRBV7-2 and TRBJ1-1 for the parts outside the CDR3, the full variable domain is GAGVSQSPSNKVTEKGKDVELRCDPISGHTALYWYRQSLGQGLEFLIYFQGNSAPDKSGLPSDRFSAERTGGSVSTLTIQRTQQEDSAVYLCASSRLTGGNTEAFFGQGTRLTVV.

The J gene is TRBJ2-5, the V gene TRBV19; 9 bases align to TRBD1. The germline V gene encodes CDR1 LNHDA and CDR2 SQIVND (reference sequence). The V and J ends lost 5 bases and 5 bases, in that order; junction bases with no gene match: 9. This CDR3 region has 15 residues. For the CDR3, the DNA is TGTGCCAGTAGTTACCGGGACAGGGTAAGCGAGACCCAGTACTTC. Translated, it gives CASSYRDRVSETQYF.